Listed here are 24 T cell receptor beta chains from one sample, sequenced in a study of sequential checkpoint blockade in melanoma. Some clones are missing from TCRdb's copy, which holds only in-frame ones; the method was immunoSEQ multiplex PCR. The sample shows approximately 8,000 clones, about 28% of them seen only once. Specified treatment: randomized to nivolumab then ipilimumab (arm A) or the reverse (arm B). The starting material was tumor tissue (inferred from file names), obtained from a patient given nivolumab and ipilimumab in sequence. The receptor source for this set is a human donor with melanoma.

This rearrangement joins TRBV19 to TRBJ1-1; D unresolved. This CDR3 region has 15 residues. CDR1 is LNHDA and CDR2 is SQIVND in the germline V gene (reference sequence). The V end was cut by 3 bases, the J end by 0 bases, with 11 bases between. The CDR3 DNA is TGTGCCAGTAGTATTGGGCAGAATATGAACACTGAAGCTTTCTTT. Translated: CASSIGQNMNTEAFF.

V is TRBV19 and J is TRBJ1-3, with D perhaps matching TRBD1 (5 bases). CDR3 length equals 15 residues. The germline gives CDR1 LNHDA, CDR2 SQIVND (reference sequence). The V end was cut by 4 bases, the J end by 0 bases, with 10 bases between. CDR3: CASSTQGSSGNTIYF. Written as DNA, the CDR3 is TGTGCCAGTAGTACTCAGGGCTCCTCTGGAAACACCATATATTTT.

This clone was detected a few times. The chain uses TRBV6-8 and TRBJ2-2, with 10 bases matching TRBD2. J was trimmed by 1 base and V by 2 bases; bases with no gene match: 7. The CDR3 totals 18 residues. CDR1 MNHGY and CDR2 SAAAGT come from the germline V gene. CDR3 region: CASSYGLAGVMNTGELFF. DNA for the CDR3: TGTGCCAGCAGTTACGGGCTAGCGGGAGTGATGAACACCGGGGAGCTGTTTTTT.

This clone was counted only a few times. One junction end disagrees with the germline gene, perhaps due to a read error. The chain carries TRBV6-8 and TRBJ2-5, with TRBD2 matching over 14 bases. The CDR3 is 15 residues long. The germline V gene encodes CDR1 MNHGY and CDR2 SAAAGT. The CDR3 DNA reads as TGTGCCATCAGTGGGACTAGCGGGGGACAAGAGACCCAGTACTTC. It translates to CAISGTSGGQETQYF.

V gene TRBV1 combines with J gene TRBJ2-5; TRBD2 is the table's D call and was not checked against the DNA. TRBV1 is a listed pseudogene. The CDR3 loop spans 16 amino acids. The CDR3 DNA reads TGCGCCAGCAGCCAGGCGGCGACTAGCGTCCAAGAGACCCAGTACTTC. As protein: CASSQAATSVQETQYF.

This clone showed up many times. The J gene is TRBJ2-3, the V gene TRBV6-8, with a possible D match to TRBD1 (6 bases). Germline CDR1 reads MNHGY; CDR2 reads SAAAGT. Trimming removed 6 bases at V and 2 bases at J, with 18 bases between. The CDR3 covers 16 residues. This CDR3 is CASSSSLQGPTDTQYF. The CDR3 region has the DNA TGTGCCAGCAGCTCTTCTCTCCAGGGGCCCACAGATACGCAGTATTTT.

CDR3 amino acids: CATRAAGSNTGELFF. The CDR3 region has the DNA TGTGCCACCCGGGCAGCGGGTTCGAACACCGGGGAGCTGTTTTTT. The chain recombines TRBV12-5 with TRBJ2-2, with D perhaps matching TRBD2 (6 bases). Germline V gene data show CDR1 as LGHNT and CDR2 as FRNRAP. The CDR3 spans 15 residues.

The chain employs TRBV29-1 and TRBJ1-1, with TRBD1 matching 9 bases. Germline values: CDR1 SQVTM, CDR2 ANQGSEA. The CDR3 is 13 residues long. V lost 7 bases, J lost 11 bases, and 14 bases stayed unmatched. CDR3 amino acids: CSALLTGGASAFF. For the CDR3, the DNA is TGCAGCGCTTTACTAACAGGGGGCGCATCGGCTTTCTTT.

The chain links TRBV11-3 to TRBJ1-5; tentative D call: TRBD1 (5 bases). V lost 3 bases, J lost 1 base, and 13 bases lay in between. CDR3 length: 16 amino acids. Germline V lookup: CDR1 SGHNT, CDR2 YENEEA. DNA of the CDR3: TGTGCCAGCAGCTTGGGGGGTCCGCGGAGCAATCAGCCCCAGCATTTT. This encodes CASSLGGPRSNQPQHF.

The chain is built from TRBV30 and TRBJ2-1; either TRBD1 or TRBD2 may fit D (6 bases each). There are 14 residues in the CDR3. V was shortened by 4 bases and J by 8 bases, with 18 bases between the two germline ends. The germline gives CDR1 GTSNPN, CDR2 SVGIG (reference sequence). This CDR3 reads CAWTYGGRVYEQFF. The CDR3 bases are TGTGCCTGGACGTACGGGGGCAGGGTCTATGAGCAGTTCTTC. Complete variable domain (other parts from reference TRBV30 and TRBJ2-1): SQTIHQWPATLVQPVGSPLSLECTVEGTSNPNLYWYRQAAGRGLQLLFYSVGIGQISSEVPQNLSASRPQDRQFILSSKKLLLSDSGFYLCAWTYGGRVYEQFFGPGTRLTVL.

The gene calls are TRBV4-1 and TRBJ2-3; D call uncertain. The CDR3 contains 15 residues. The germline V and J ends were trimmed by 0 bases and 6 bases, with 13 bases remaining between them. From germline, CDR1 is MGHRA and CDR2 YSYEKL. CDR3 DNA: TGCGCCAGCAGCCAAGAATGGCAGCCCTGGGATACGCAGTATTTT. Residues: CASSQEWQPWDTQYF.

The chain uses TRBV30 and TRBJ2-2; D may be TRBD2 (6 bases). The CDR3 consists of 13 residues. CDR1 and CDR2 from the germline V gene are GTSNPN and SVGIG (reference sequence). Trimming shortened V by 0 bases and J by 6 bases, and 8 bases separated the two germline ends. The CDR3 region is CAWSVGGPGELFF. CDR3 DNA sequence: TGTGCCTGGAGTGTGGGGGGTCCCGGGGAGCTGTTTTTT.

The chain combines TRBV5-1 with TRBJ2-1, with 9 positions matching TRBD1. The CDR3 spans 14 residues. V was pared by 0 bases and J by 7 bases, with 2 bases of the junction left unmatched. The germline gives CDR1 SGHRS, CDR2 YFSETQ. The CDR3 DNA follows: TGCGCCAGCAGCTTGGTGACAGGGGGAAATGAGCAGTTCTTC. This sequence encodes CASSLVTGGNEQFF. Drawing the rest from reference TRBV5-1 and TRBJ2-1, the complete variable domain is KAGVTQTPRYLIKTRGQQVTLSCSPISGHRSVSWYQQTPGQGLQFLFEYFSETQRNKGNFPGRFSGRQFSNSRSEMNVSTLELGDSALYLCASSLVTGGNEQFFGPGTRLTVL.

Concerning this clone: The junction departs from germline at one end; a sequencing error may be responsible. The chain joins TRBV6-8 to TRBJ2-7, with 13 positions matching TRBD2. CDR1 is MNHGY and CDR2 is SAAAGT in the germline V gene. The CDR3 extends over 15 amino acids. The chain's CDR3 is CAISVTPGLAGEQYF. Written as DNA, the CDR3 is TGTGCCATCAGTGTTACTCCGGGACTAGCGGGGGAGCAGTACTTC.

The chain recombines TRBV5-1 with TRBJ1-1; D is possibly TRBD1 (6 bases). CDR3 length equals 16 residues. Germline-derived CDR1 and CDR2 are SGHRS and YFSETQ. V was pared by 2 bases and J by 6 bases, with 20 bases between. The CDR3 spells CASSFGTAGAFAEAFF. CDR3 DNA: TGCGCCAGCAGCTTTGGTACGGCAGGGGCATTTGCTGAAGCTTTCTTT. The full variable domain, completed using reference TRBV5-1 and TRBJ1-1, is KAGVTQTPRYLIKTRGQQVTLSCSPISGHRSVSWYQQTPGQGLQFLFEYFSETQRNKGNFPGRFSGRQFSNSRSEMNVSTLELGDSALYLCASSFGTAGAFAEAFFGQGTRLTVV.

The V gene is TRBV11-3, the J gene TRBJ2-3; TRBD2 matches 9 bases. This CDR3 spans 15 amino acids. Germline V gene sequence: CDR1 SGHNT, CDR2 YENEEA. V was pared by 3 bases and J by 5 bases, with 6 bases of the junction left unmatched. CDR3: CASSLRGRAEDTQYF. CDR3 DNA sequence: TGTGCCAGCAGCTTGCGCGGGAGGGCGGAAGATACGCAGTATTTT.

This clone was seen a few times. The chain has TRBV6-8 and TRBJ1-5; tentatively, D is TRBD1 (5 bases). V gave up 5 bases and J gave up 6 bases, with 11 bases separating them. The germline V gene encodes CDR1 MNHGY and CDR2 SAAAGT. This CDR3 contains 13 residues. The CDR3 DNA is TGTGCCAGCAGTGATCAGGGACGTCAGCCCCAGCATTTT. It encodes CASSDQGRQPQHF.

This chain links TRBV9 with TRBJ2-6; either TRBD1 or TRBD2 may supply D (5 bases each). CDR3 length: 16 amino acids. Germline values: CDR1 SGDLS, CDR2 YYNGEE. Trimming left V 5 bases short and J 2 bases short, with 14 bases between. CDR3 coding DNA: TGTGCCAGCAGTGATGGGGGAAACGCTGGGGCCAACGTCCTGACTTTC. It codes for CASSDGGNAGANVLTF. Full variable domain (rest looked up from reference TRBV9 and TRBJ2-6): DSGVTQTPKHLITATGQRVTLRCSPRSGDLSVYWYQQSLDQGLQFLIQYYNGEERAKGNILERFSAQQFPDLHSELNLSSLELGDSALYFCASSDGGNAGANVLTFGAGSRLTVL.

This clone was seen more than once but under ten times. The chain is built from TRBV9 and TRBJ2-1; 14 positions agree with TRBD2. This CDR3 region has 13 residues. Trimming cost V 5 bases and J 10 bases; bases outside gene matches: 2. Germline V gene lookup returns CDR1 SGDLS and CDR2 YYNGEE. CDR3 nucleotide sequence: TGTGCCAGCAGACGACTAGCGGGAGGGGAGCAGTTCTTC. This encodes CASRRLAGGEQFF.

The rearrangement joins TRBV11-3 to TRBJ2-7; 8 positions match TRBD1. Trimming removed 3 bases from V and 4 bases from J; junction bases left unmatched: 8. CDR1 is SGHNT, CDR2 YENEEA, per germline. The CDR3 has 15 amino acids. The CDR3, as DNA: TGTGCCAGCAGCTTGGACGGGACAGGAATATACGAGCAGTACTTC. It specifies CASSLDGTGIYEQYF.

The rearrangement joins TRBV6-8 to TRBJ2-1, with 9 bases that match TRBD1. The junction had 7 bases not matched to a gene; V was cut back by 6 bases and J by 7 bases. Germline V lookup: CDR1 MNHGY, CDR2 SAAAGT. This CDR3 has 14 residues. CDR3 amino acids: CASSRTGGLNEQFF. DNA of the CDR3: TGTGCCAGCAGCCGCACAGGGGGCTTAAATGAGCAGTTCTTC.

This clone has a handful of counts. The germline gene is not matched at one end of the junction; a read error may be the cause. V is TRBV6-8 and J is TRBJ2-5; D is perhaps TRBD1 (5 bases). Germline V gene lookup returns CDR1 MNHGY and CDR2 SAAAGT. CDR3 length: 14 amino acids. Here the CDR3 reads CASKTASHQESQYF. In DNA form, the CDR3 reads TGTGCCAGCAAGACAGCTAGTCACCAAGAGTCCCAGTACTTC.

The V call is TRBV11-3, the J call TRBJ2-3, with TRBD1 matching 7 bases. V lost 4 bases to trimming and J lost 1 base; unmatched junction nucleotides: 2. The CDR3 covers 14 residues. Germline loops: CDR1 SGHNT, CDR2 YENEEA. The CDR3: CASSSGQGTDTQYF. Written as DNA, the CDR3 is TGTGCCAGCAGCTCTGGACAGGGCACAGATACGCAGTATTTT.

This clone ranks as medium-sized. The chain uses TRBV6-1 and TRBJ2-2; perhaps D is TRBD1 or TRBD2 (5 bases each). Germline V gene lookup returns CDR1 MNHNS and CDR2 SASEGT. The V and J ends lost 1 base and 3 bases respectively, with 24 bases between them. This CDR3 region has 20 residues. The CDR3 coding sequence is TGTGCCAGCAGTGAAGGGCGGATATCCTTGGGGCTGGGGGACACCGGGGAGCTGTTTTTT. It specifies CASSEGRISLGLGDTGELFF.